Following are 25 T cell receptor beta chains from one sample sequenced in a study of cytomegalovirus exposure and HLA in healthy donors. 13 Jbeta primers and 60 Vbeta primers were used for the PCR. This table comes from immunoSEQ multiplex PCR, and its TCRdb copy is limited to in-frame clones, with some not included. The sample holds tens of thousands of clones; around 76% are singletons and the top ten take about 5.7%. Sequencing input: PBMCs. These receptors came from a man aged 50 or older in good health and CMV-seronegative.

A single count supports this clone. V is TRBV7-2 and J is TRBJ1-5; the match to TRBD1 covers 7 bases. Germline CDR1 is SGHTA and CDR2 is FQGNSA. This CDR3 is 15 amino acids long. V was clipped by 5 bases and J by 0 bases; unmatched bases: 4. CDR3 DNA: TGTGCCAGCAGCCGGGGACAGAATAGCAATCAGCCCCAGCATTTT. It codes for CASSRGQNSNQPQHF.

The gene calls are TRBV30 and TRBJ1-1; 9 bases are a match to TRBD1. Losses at the gene ends were 4 bases for V and 4 bases for J; bases not matched to a gene: 7. Per the germline V gene, CDR1 is GTSNPN and CDR2 is SVGIG (reference sequence). The CDR3 extends over 14 amino acids. Here the CDR3 reads CAWNRDRVSTEAFF. Written as DNA, the CDR3 is TGTGCCTGGAATCGGGACAGGGTGAGCACTGAAGCTTTCTTT.

This clone was seen a few times. The chain links TRBV11-2 to TRBJ1-2; D is unresolved. Deletions cut 0 bases from V and 4 bases from J, with 3 bases between. Germline loops: CDR1 SGHAT, CDR2 FQNNGV. The CDR3 loop spans 12 amino acids. CDR3 DNA: TGTGCCAGCAGCTTAGAGGCCTATGGCTACACCTTC. Its protein product is CASSLEAYGYTF.

V usage is TRBV9 and J usage is TRBJ2-1, with D perhaps TRBD2 (5 bases). Germline lookup yields CDR1 SGDLS and CDR2 YYNGEE. The V end lost 0 bases, the J end lost 4 bases, and 14 bases lay between the germline ends. The CDR3 spans 16 residues. In nucleotides, the CDR3 is TGTGCCAGCAGCGTAGAGCAACTAGTCTCTTACAATGAGCAGTTCTTC. Translation: CASSVEQLVSYNEQFF.

This clone was counted a few times. The chain has TRBV25-1 and TRBJ1-2; 7 bases line up with TRBD1. V was clipped by 4 bases and J by 2 bases; unmatched bases: 4. The germline V gene has CDR1 MGHDK and CDR2 SYGVNS. This CDR3 has 14 amino acids. CDR3 bases: TGTGCCAGCAGTGCCTCGACAGGGAACTATGGCTACACCTTC. It translates to CASSASTGNYGYTF.

This chain connects TRBV5-1 to TRBJ2-3; 7 bases line up with TRBD2. With 5 bases clipped from V and 0 bases from J, the junction kept 6 bases outside the gene matches. From germline, CDR1 is SGHRS and CDR2 YFSETQ. This CDR3 has 15 residues. CDR3 sequence (DNA): TGCGCCAGCAGGAGCACAGCGGGAAGCACAGATACGCAGTATTTT. Translation gives CASRSTAGSTDTQYF.

As for this clone: A junction boundary mismatches the germline segment, possibly from a read error. This CDR3 is also generated by other DNA sequences in the sample. The chain recombines TRBV19 with TRBJ1-1; no clear D gene. Germline CDR1 is LNHDA and CDR2 is SQIVND (reference sequence). This CDR3 is built from 15 residues. The CDR3 sequence is CASSITGLMNTEAFF. CDR3 bases: TGTGCCAGTAGTATCACCGGACTAATGAACACTGAAGCCTTCTTT.

This clone was seen a handful of times. The chain carries TRBV28 and TRBJ2-7; D is unclear. Trimming took off 3 bases at V and 3 bases at J, with 9 bases between the two ends. CDR1 and CDR2 (germline): MDHEN, SYDVKM. There are 13 residues in the CDR3. Here the CDR3 reads CASSFNPGYEQYF. CDR3 nucleotide sequence: TGTGCCAGCAGTTTCAATCCGGGCTACGAGCAGTACTTC.

V is TRBV7-9 and J is TRBJ1-1; no clear D gene. Germline loops: CDR1 SEHNR, CDR2 FQNEAQ (reference sequence). The CDR3 totals 12 residues. V lost 5 bases and J 6 bases, leaving 10 bases between the germline ends. The CDR3, as DNA: TGTGCCAGCAGCCGTGGACTTCCTGAAGCTTTCTTT. Protein product: CASSRGLPEAFF.

The rearrangement uses TRBV27 and TRBJ2-1; D might be TRBD2 (5 bases). CDR1 and CDR2 from the germline V gene are MNHEY and SMNVEV (reference sequence). CDR3 size: 15 residues. Trimming removed 5 bases from V and 8 bases from J, with 19 bases in between. CDR3 sequence reads: CASSLRDSTPDEQFF. CDR3 nucleotides: TGTGCCAGCAGTCTCCGGGATTCCACACCCGATGAGCAGTTCTTC.

This rearrangement joins TRBV4-1 to TRBJ2-7, with TRBD1 matching over 9 bases. Germline V gene lookup returns CDR1 MGHRA and CDR2 YSYEKL. Losses at the gene ends were 1 base for V and 1 base for J; bases not matched to a gene: 5. The CDR3 extends over 16 amino acids. CDR3 coding DNA: TGCGCCAGCAGCCAAGGATTGGGACAGGGATCCTACGAGCAGTACTTC. Encoded protein: CASSQGLGQGSYEQYF.

This clone was detected once. V and J are TRBV6-5 and TRBJ2-2; the D gene is possibly TRBD1 (5 bases). Trimming cost V 6 bases and J 6 bases, with 17 bases left between them. Germline CDR1 reads MNHEY; CDR2 reads SVGAGI. The CDR3 extends over 15 amino acids. CDR3 in amino acids: CASSGFQGSAGELFF. The DNA for the CDR3 is TGTGCCAGCAGCGGCTTTCAGGGATCGGCCGGGGAGCTGTTTTTT.

V usage is TRBV15 and J usage is TRBJ1-1, with a tentative D call TRBD1 (6 bases). Trimming left V 3 bases short and J 3 bases short, with 14 bases between. Germline V lookup: CDR1 LNHNV, CDR2 YYDKDF (reference sequence). The CDR3 has 15 residues. As DNA, the CDR3 is TGTGCCACCAGCAGGGGGGCAGGGTCGGACACTGAAGCTTTCTTT. It yields the protein CATSRGAGSDTEAFF. The variable domain in full, completed from reference TRBV15 and TRBJ1-1, reads DAMVIQNPRYQVTQFGKPVTLSCSQTLNHNVMYWYQQKSSQAPKLLFHYYDKDFNNEADTPDNFQSRRPNTSFCFLDIRSPGLGDTAMYLCATSRGAGSDTEAFFGQGTRLTVV.

About this clone itself: One end of the junction varies from germline; a read error may be responsible. Distinct nucleotide sequences in the sample also encode this CDR3. The rearrangement links TRBV11-2 to TRBJ1-1; D gene ambiguous. Germline V CDR1 and CDR2: SGHAT, FQNNGV. The CDR3 runs 13 residues. CDR3 residues: CASREDGNTEAFF. CDR3 in DNA: TGTGCCAGCAGGGAGGACGGTAACACTGAAGCCTTCTTT.

The CDR3 reads CASNEQGYQPQHF. DNA of the CDR3: TGTGCCAGCAACGAACAGGGGTATCAGCCCCAGCATTTT. The genes are TRBV2 and TRBJ1-5, with TRBD1 identical over 7 bases. CDR1 is SNHLY, CDR2 FYNNEI, per germline. The CDR3 extends over 13 amino acids. Germline trimming cut 7 bases from V and 5 bases from J; bases unmatched to any gene: 5.

The chain uses TRBV5-1 and TRBJ2-6; TRBD1 matches at 8 bases. This CDR3 spans 20 amino acids. J gave up 2 bases and V 3 bases, and 16 bases lay outside the gene matches. Germline lookup yields CDR1 SGHRS and CDR2 YFSETQ. DNA of the CDR3: TGCGCCAGCAGCTCCGCGGGCGGGGCAGGGGGCTTCGCTGGGGCCAACGTCCTGACTTTC. Translated: CASSSAGGAGGFAGANVLTF.

This clone was recorded once. The chain employs TRBV29-1 and TRBJ2-1; D possibly corresponds to TRBD2 (6 bases). Germline V gene sequence: CDR1 SQVTM, CDR2 ANQGSEA. V was clipped by 4 bases and J by 3 bases, with 10 bases between them. There are 13 residues in the CDR3. The CDR3 DNA is TGCAGCGTTGCAGCGGGCCTCTACAATGAGCAGTTCTTC. It codes for CSVAAGLYNEQFF.

The rearrangement uses TRBV13 and TRBJ2-1, with TRBD1 matching over 7 bases. The ends lost 3 bases at V and 6 bases at J; junction bases unmatched: 2. The CDR3 covers 13 residues. CDR1 is PRHDT, CDR2 FYEKMQ, per germline (reference sequence). CDR3 sequence reads: CASSLTGFNEQFF. CDR3 nucleotides: TGTGCCAGCAGCTTGACAGGGTTCAATGAGCAGTTCTTC.

The CDR3 DNA follows: TGCGCCAGTGGCTGGGACAGCCATGAAAAACTGTTTTTT. Translated: CASGWDSHEKLFF. The chain is built from TRBV5-1 and TRBJ1-4; the match to TRBD1 covers 7 bases. J lost 6 bases, V lost 8 bases, and 7 bases had no gene match. Germline V gene data show CDR1 as SGHRS and CDR2 as YFSETQ. The CDR3 covers 13 residues.

This chain connects TRBV30 to TRBJ1-1; D gene ambiguous. The CDR3 consists of 12 residues. Deletions cut 5 bases from V and 0 bases from J, with 7 bases between. CDR1 GTSNPN and CDR2 SVGIG come from the germline V gene (reference sequence). The CDR3 region is CAWGLVNTEAFF. The CDR3 bases are TGTGCCTGGGGGCTTGTGAACACTGAAGCTTTCTTT.

The genes are TRBV13 and TRBJ2-2; tentatively, D is TRBD1 (5 bases). CDR1 and CDR2 from the germline V gene are PRHDT and FYEKMQ (reference sequence). The CDR3 spans 12 residues. Trimming pared 6 bases from V and 7 bases from J, leaving 9 bases between. Here the CDR3 reads CASSRQHGELFF. For the CDR3, the DNA is TGTGCCAGCAGTCGACAGCACGGGGAGCTGTTTTTT.

The genes are TRBV2 and TRBJ1-1; unclear D gene. The ends were cut back, 3 bases at V and 1 base at J, with 6 bases in the middle. Germline-derived CDR1 and CDR2 are SNHLY and FYNNEI. The CDR3 is made up of 13 amino acids. The CDR3 coding sequence is TGTGCCAGCAGTGATGAGGGGAACACTGAAGCTTTCTTT. Translation gives CASSDEGNTEAFF.

This clone was found once. The rearrangement joins TRBV5-1 to TRBJ1-2; D is unresolved. There are 15 residues in the CDR3. V lost 3 bases and J lost 0, with 12 bases in between. The V gene's germline CDR1 is SGHRS and CDR2 YFSETQ. For the CDR3, the DNA is TGCGCCAGCAGCTCCGGCGGGCACACTAACTATGGCTACACCTTC. As protein: CASSSGGHTNYGYTF.

This clone was seen just once. The gene calls are TRBV7-2 and TRBJ2-1, with 10 nucleotides matching TRBD1. This CDR3 comprises 16 residues. After removal of 6 bases from V and 5 bases from J, the junction contained 10 bases not matched to a gene. Germline V gives CDR1 SGHTA, CDR2 FQGNSA. The CDR3 bases are TGTGCCAGCAGTCCCGGGACAGGGGTATTCAACAATGAGCAGTTCTTC. This translates into CASSPGTGVFNNEQFF.

The rearrangement links TRBV18 to TRBJ1-1, with D possibly being TRBD1 (6 bases). This CDR3 is built from 16 residues. Germline-derived CDR1 and CDR2 are KGHSH and LQKENI. V was clipped by 5 bases and J by 0 bases, with 16 bases between them. In nucleotides, the CDR3 is TGTGCCAGCTCAGCGACAGGAGGACCGGTGAACACTGAAGCTTTCTTT. Translating it yields CASSATGGPVNTEAFF.